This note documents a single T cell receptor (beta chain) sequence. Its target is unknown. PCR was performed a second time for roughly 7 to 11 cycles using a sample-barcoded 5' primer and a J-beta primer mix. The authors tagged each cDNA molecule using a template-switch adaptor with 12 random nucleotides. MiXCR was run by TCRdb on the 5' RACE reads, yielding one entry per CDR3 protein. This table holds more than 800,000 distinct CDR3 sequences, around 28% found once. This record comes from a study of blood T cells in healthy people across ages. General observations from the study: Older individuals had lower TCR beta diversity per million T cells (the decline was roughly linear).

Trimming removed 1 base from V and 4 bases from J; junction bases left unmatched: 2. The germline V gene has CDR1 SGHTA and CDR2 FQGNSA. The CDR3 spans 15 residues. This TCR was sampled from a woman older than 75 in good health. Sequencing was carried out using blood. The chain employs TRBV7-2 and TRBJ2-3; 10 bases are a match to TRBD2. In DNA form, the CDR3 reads TGTGCCAGCAGCTTAGGGAGCGGGAGGGCAGATACGCAGTATTTT. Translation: CASSLGSGRADTQYF.